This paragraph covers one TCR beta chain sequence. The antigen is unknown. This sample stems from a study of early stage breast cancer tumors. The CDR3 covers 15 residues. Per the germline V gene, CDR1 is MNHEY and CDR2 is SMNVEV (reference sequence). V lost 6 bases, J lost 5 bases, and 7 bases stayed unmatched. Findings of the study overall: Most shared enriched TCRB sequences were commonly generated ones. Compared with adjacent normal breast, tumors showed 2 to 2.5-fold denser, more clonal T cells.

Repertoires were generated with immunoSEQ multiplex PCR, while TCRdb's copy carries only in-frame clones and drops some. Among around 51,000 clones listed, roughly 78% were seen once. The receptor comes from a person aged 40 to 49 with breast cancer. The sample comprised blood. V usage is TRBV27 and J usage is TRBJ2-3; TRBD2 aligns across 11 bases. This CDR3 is CASRDSGLAVDTQYF. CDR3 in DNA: TGTGCCAGCAGGGACTCGGGACTAGCGGTAGATACGCAGTATTTT.